These 29 T cell receptor beta chains share one sample of origin, sequenced in a study of CD8 T cells in ankylosing spondylitis. General study results and limits: Blood of patients with ankylosing spondylitis appeared to be characterized by a TCR beta motif of about eight highly homologous variants.

One entry per CDR3 protein results from TCRdb running MiXCR on the 5' RACE reads. Among approximately 400,000 distinct CDR3 sequences listed, 17% were seen once. These receptors have no identified antigens. The sequencing sample was made of blood, either unsorted or a sorted T cell fraction (not recorded which). The source is a male donor with ankylosing spondylitis.

This clonotype was observed at least ten times. This chain connects TRBV12-3 or TRBV12-4 to TRBJ2-4, with 11 bases matching TRBD2. With 6 bases clipped from V and 1 base from J, the junction kept 8 bases outside the gene matches. CDR3 length: 17 amino acids. The CDR3 DNA follows: TGTGCCAGCAGACCTAATAGCGGGGGGGCCGCCAAAAACATTCAGTACTTC. Protein: CASRPNSGGAAKNIQYF.

This clonotype was detected many times. This chain uses TRBV13 with TRBJ1-1; D not certain. The CDR3 sequence is 14 residues long. The ends were cut back, 2 bases at V and 2 bases at J, with 9 bases in the middle. Germline CDR1 PRHDT, CDR2 FYEKMQ (reference sequence). The CDR3 sequence: CASSLWSYNTEAFF. In nucleotides, the CDR3 is TGTGCCAGCAGCTTATGGTCGTACAACACTGAAGCTTTCTTT.

This chain connects TRBV6-1 to TRBJ1-5, with TRBD1 identical over 10 bases. The CDR3 sequence is 18 residues long. Germline assignment: CDR1 MNHNS and CDR2 SASEGT. V was clipped by 5 bases and J by 3 bases; unmatched bases: 13. The CDR3 bases are TGTGCCAGCAGTAGAACGGGACAGGGGCCCTGGGTCAATCAGCCCCAGCATTTT. This sequence encodes CASSRTGQGPWVNQPQHF.

The CDR3 spells CAGKTNRGELFF. CDR3 in DNA: TGTGCCGGGAAGACCAACCGCGGGGAGCTGTTTTTT. V usage is TRBV12-3 or TRBV12-4 and J usage is TRBJ2-2; D remains unclear. The CDR3 consists of 12 residues. V was cut by 11 bases and J by 7 bases, with 14 bases left in between.

The chain employs TRBV12-3 or TRBV12-4 and TRBJ2-7, with D possibly matching TRBD2 (5 bases). Trimming left V 8 bases short and J 3 bases short, with 20 bases between. The CDR3 loop spans 15 amino acids. The CDR3, as DNA: TGTGCCAGCTCTACTAGGGCCCGGACCGTCTACGAGCAGTACTTC. Translated: CASSTRARTVYEQYF.

This clonotype has just a few counts. J is TRBJ1-4 and V is TRBV29-1, with TRBD1 identical over 11 bases. V shed 4 bases and J 7 bases; nucleotides not matched to a gene: 8. The length of the CDR3 is 15 residues. Germline V gene lookup returns CDR1 SQVTM and CDR2 ANQGSEA. Here the CDR3 DNA reads TGCAGCGTTGGCATAATGGACAGGGGGCGTGAAAAACTGTTTTTT. Translated, it gives CSVGIMDRGREKLFF.

This clonotype came up a few times. The chain employs TRBV6-2 or TRBV6-3 and TRBJ1-5, with 7 bases fitting TRBD1. Germline trimming cut 10 bases from V and 11 bases from J; bases unmatched to any gene: 17. CDR1 is MNHEY, CDR2 SVGEGT, per germline. The CDR3 extends over 14 amino acids. CDR3: CATSEGAVVLTQHF. In DNA, the CDR3 is TGTGCCACCTCCGAGGGGGCTGTCGTCCTAACCCAGCATTTT.

This clonotype was detected a few times. The chain has TRBV29-1 and TRBJ1-4; 7 bases match TRBD1. Looked up from germline, CDR1 is SQVTM and CDR2 is ANQGSEA. The CDR3 spans 12 residues. Trimming took 7 bases from V and 8 from J; bases not matched to a gene: 7. The CDR3 DNA reads as TGCAGCGCAAGACAGGGTTACGAAAAACTGTTTTTT. Amino acid sequence: CSARQGYEKLFF.

In its sample, this clonotype was seen a few times. CDR3 residues: CASSSDRSGEKLFF. For the CDR3, the DNA is TGTGCCAGCAGCTCGGACAGGAGTGGTGAAAAACTGTTTTTT. V usage is TRBV7-9 and J usage is TRBJ1-4; TRBD1 matches 7 bases. Trimming took 4 bases from V and 7 from J; bases not matched to a gene: 6. Looked up from germline, CDR1 is SEHNR and CDR2 is FQNEAQ (reference sequence). The CDR3 consists of 14 residues.

In its sample, this clonotype was seen a few times. The V and J genes are TRBV30 and TRBJ2-7, with D unresolved. This CDR3 region has 13 residues. V shed 0 bases and J shed 3 bases, with 9 bases lying between them. Germline V gene lookup returns CDR1 GTSNPN and CDR2 SVGIG (reference sequence). CDR3 DNA: TGTGCCTGGAGTGTAGGGCAGCTCTACGAGCAGTACTTC. It encodes CAWSVGQLYEQYF.

This clonotype was seen repeatedly, ten times or more. This chain connects TRBV5-6 to TRBJ2-7; weak D call: TRBD2 (6 bases). The V gene lost 6 bases and the J gene lost 6 bases, with 19 bases spanning the gap. Germline V gives CDR1 SGHDT, CDR2 YYEEEE. The length of the CDR3 is 14 residues. Written as DNA, the CDR3 is TGTGCCAGCACCGATACGGGGGACCCACCCGAGCAGTACTTC. This encodes CASTDTGDPPEQYF.

The CDR3 DNA reads as TGCAGTGCTAGTACGGGACAGGGGGCCAATGGCTACACCTTC. Protein: CSASTGQGANGYTF. The chain joins TRBV20-1 to TRBJ1-2; 12 bases are a match to TRBD1. CDR3 length: 14 residues. V lost 3 bases and J lost 6; bases outside the gene matches: 5. CDR1 DFQATT and CDR2 SNEGSKA come from the germline V gene (reference sequence).

V and J are TRBV4-1 and TRBJ2-3; perhaps TRBD2 as D (6 bases). The V end was cut by 0 bases, the J end by 8 bases, with 21 bases between. The germline V gene encodes CDR1 MGHRA and CDR2 YSYEKL. The CDR3 is 17 amino acids. DNA of the CDR3: TGCGCCAGCAGCCAAGAAGGATCGGGACTCCCGAGGGGTACGCAGTATTTT. Its translation: CASSQEGSGLPRGTQYF.

J is TRBJ1-4 and V is TRBV20-1; no definite D call. The germline V gene has CDR1 DFQATT and CDR2 SNEGSKA (reference sequence). The V end lost 6 bases, the J end lost 1 base, and 12 bases lay between the germline ends. CDR3 length: 14 amino acids. For the CDR3, the DNA is TGCAGTGCCGAGGGCAGCGGAACTAATGAAAAACTGTTTTTT. This translates into CSAEGSGTNEKLFF.

A few counts support this clonotype. The CDR3: CSVVPRAEQFF. The DNA for the CDR3 is TGCAGCGTTGTGCCCAGGGCGGAGCAGTTCTTC. The V gene is TRBV29-1, the J gene TRBJ2-1, with D possibly TRBD1 on 5 matching bases. Germline CDR1 and CDR2: SQVTM and ANQGSEA. With 4 bases removed from V and 10 bases from J, the gap between germline ends came to 11 bases. This CDR3 is built from 11 residues.

This clonotype came up a few times. The chain links TRBV12-3 or TRBV12-4 to TRBJ2-3, with 13 bases that match TRBD2. V was pared by 6 bases and J by 0 bases, with 12 bases of the junction left unmatched. The CDR3 runs to 19 residues. The CDR3 sequence is CASRGLAGTTIPSTDTQYF. The CDR3, as DNA: TGTGCCAGCAGGGGACTAGCGGGAACGACTATCCCTAGCACAGATACGCAGTATTTT.

The table lists this clonotype with a few counts. The chain joins TRBV6-4 to TRBJ1-1; D might be TRBD1 (5 bases). There are 14 residues in the CDR3. Germline V CDR1 and CDR2: MRHNA, SNTAGT. V gave up 7 bases and J gave up 1 base, with 13 bases separating them. The CDR3 DNA follows: TGTGCCAGCAAGGACACAAGAACGAACACTGAAGCTTTCTTT. It is translated as CASKDTRTNTEAFF.

The J gene is TRBJ1-6, the V gene TRBV19; TRBD1 agrees at 8 bases. Germline V gene data show CDR1 as LNHDA and CDR2 as SQIVND (reference sequence). With V trimmed by 5 bases and J by 7 bases, 4 bases remained unmatched. The CDR3 totals 14 residues. CDR3 DNA: TGTGCCAGTAGTTGGGGACAGGAGAATTCACCCCTCCACTTT. The encoded protein is CASSWGQENSPLHF.

In its sample, this clonotype was seen a few times. V usage is TRBV11-2 and J usage is TRBJ1-2; weak D call: TRBD1 (5 bases). CDR1 SGHAT and CDR2 FQNNGV come from the germline V gene. Trimming pared 2 bases from V and 3 bases from J, leaving 13 bases between. This CDR3 has 15 amino acids. The CDR3 here is CASSLIGDKYYGYTF. CDR3 DNA sequence: TGTGCCAGCAGCTTAATAGGGGATAAGTACTATGGCTACACCTTC.

This clonotype turned up a few times. The chain is built from TRBV4-1 and TRBJ1-2; tentative D call: TRBD1 (5 bases). This CDR3 region has 14 residues. CDR1 is MGHRA and CDR2 is YSYEKL in the germline V gene. V lost 1 base and J lost 5, with 11 bases in between. The CDR3 DNA follows: TGCGCCAGCAGCCAAGCGGAAGGGGTTTATGGCTACACCTTC. Its protein product is CASSQAEGVYGYTF.

This rearrangement joins TRBV7-2 to TRBJ1-1, with D unclear. The CDR3 extends over 14 amino acids. Looked up from germline, CDR1 is SGHTA and CDR2 is FQGNSA. Trimming removed 1 base at V and 7 bases at J, with 13 bases between. CDR3: CASSLGLRSDEAFF. The DNA for the CDR3 is TGTGCCAGCAGCTTAGGGTTGAGATCGGATGAAGCTTTCTTT.

There are a few counts of this clonotype. The rearrangement joins TRBV18 to TRBJ1-2, with a weak D call TRBD1 (5 bases). In germline, CDR1 is KGHSH, CDR2 LQKENI. This CDR3 contains 14 residues. Trimming stripped 3 bases from V and 5 bases from J, with 13 bases between. CDR3 DNA sequence: TGTGCCAGCTCACCTACCGGGACCGAATATGGCTACACCTTC. Protein product: CASSPTGTEYGYTF.

The chain is built from TRBV15 and TRBJ1-3; no reliable D call. This CDR3 spans 13 amino acids. Trimming shortened V by 6 bases and J by 0 bases, and 6 bases separated the two germline ends. The germline V gene has CDR1 LNHNV and CDR2 YYDKDF (reference sequence). The CDR3 is CATRLPSGNTIYF. In DNA, the CDR3 is TGTGCCACCAGGCTGCCCTCTGGAAACACCATATATTTT.

The chain is built from TRBV7-8 and TRBJ1-1; D perhaps matches TRBD1 (5 bases). The CDR3 contains 14 residues. Germline-derived CDR1 and CDR2 are SGHVS and FQNEAQ. Trimming cost V 3 bases and J 5 bases, with 13 bases left between them. CDR3 in DNA: TGTGCCAGCAGCTTGGGACTGACGATAACTGAAGCTTTCTTT. Its protein product is CASSLGLTITEAFF. Full variable domain (remainder filled in from reference TRBV7-8 and TRBJ1-1): GAGVSQSPRYKVAKRGQDVALRCDPISGHVSLFWYQQALGQGPEFLTYFQNEAQLDKSGLPSDRFFAERPEGSVSTLKIQRTQQEDSAVYLCASSLGLTITEAFFGQGTRLTVV.

Concerning this clonotype itself: The junction departs from the called germline gene at one end, perhaps through a read error. V gene TRBV5-1 combines with J gene TRBJ1-4, with a tentative D call TRBD1 (5 bases). This CDR3 spans 14 amino acids. Germline values: CDR1 SGHRS, CDR2 YFSETQ. The CDR3: CASSARGSKEKLFF. The CDR3 nucleotides are TGCGCCAGCAGCGCAAGGGGTTCTAAAGAAAAACTGTTTTTT.

This clonotype was detected ten times or more. V and J are TRBV10-3 and TRBJ2-1; possibly TRBD1 for D (6 bases). Germline CDR1 reads ENHRY; CDR2 reads SYGVKD. This CDR3 spans 16 amino acids. V was clipped by 4 bases and J by 0 bases, with 13 bases between them. The CDR3 sequence is CAISGRGGISYNEQFF. Written as DNA, the CDR3 is TGTGCCATCAGTGGGAGAGGGGGTATCTCCTACAATGAGCAGTTCTTC.

The genes are TRBV4-3 and TRBJ2-1, with 8 bases that match TRBD1. In germline, CDR1 is LGHNA, CDR2 YSLEER. The CDR3 sequence is 15 residues long. The V segment lost 4 bases and the J segment 7 bases; nucleotides outside the gene matches: 9. CDR3 region: CASSLGGQASNEQFF. For the CDR3, the DNA is TGCGCCAGCAGCCTAGGGGGACAGGCGAGTAATGAGCAGTTCTTC.

The rearrangement joins TRBV20-1 to TRBJ2-3, with a tentative D call TRBD2 (5 bases). Trimming shortened V by 6 bases and J by 2 bases, and 9 bases separated the two germline ends. This CDR3 has 12 residues. Germline CDR1 is DFQATT and CDR2 is SNEGSKA (reference sequence). CDR3 DNA sequence: TGCAGTGCCGACCGGGACACAGATACGCAGTATTTT. It is translated as CSADRDTDTQYF.

Ten or more counts support this clonotype. The chain uses TRBV20-1 and TRBJ2-1; 12 bases line up with TRBD2. Germline-derived CDR1 and CDR2 are DFQATT and SNEGSKA (reference sequence). The CDR3 runs to 15 residues. Losses at the gene ends were 4 bases for V and 9 bases for J; bases not matched to a gene: 10. The CDR3 coding sequence is TGCAGTGCTATCAAACTAGCGGGAGGCAGTAGTGAGCAGTTCTTC. This translates into CSAIKLAGGSSEQFF.